Listed here are 25 T cell receptor beta chains from one sample, sequenced in a study of shared clonotypes between healthy human individuals. Some clones are missing from TCRdb's copy, which holds only in-frame ones; the method was immunoSEQ multiplex PCR. The sample gives about 2.1 million clones, about 93% of which show up once; over 1.5% is in the top ten. CD45RO-negative CD8 cells positively selected for CCR7 made up the naive population, which excluded terminally differentiated effector memory CD45RA+ cells. Sequenced: naive CD8+ T cells from PBMCs. The source is a young man in good health. Some clones in this sample may be carry-over from other donors' samples.

On this clone itself: At one of its ends the junction is not consistent with the germline gene, which may arise from a read error. The genes are TRBV2 and TRBJ2-2; TRBD2 matches 8 bases. The germline V gene encodes CDR1 SNHLY and CDR2 FYNNEI. The CDR3 is made up of 17 amino acids. The DNA for the CDR3 is TGTGCCAGCAGTAAAGCCCCTAGCGGGCAGAACACCGGGGAGCTGTTTTTT. Protein product: CASSKAPSGQNTGELFF. The whole variable domain, filled in from reference TRBV2 and TRBJ2-2, reads EPEVTQTPSHQVTQMGQEVILRCVPISNHLYFYWYRQILGQKVEFLVSFYNNEISEKSEIFDDQFSVERPDGSNFTLKIRSTKLEDSAMYFCASSKAPSGQNTGELFFGEGSRLTVL.

This chain joins TRBV7-8 and TRBJ2-3, with a tentative D call TRBD2 (5 bases). Germline CDR1 reads SGHVS; CDR2 reads FQNEAQ. V was pared by 3 bases and J by 2 bases, with 12 bases between. CDR3 size: 15 residues. The CDR3 bases are TGTGCCAGCAGCTTCCAGGCGGGCTACACAGATACGCAGTATTTT. This translates into CASSFQAGYTDTQYF.

This clone has a handful of counts. V and J are TRBV4-3 and TRBJ1-1, with a tentative D call TRBD1 (5 bases). Germline CDR1 and CDR2: LGHNA and YSLEER. This CDR3 has 13 residues. Trimming pared 8 bases from V and 1 base from J, leaving 11 bases between. CDR3 protein: CASASDRNTEAFF. The DNA for the CDR3 is TGCGCCAGCGCCTCCGACAGGAACACTGAAGCTTTCTTT.

This chain joins TRBV9 and TRBJ2-6; D possibly corresponds to TRBD1 (6 bases). Germline CDR1 reads SGDLS; CDR2 reads YYNGEE. Between the trimmed V and J ends, which lost 4 bases and 14 bases, there was a span of 31 bases. The CDR3 is made up of 18 amino acids. The CDR3 here is CASSPHFIRGGPDPFLTF. The CDR3 bases are TGTGCCAGCAGCCCCCACTTTATACGTGGGGGCCCCGACCCTTTCCTGACTTTC.

The chain is built from TRBV5-5 and TRBJ1-4; D gene ambiguous. Trimming stripped 5 bases from V and 0 bases from J, with 14 bases between. Germline CDR1 is SGHKS and CDR2 is YYEKEE (reference sequence). The CDR3 is 16 residues long. In DNA form, the CDR3 reads TGTGCCAGCAGTGCCGGCCCAGCCGCAACTAATGAAAAACTGTTTTTT. It translates to CASSAGPAATNEKLFF. Together with reference TRBV5-5 and TRBJ1-4, the CDR3 gives the full variable domain: DAGVTQSPTHLIKTRGQQVTLRCSPISGHKSVSWYQQVLGQGPQFIFQYYEKEERGRGNFPDRFSARQFPNYSSELNVNALLLGDSALYLCASSAGPAATNEKLFFGSGTQLSVL.

The CDR3 nucleotides read TGTGCCAGCAGCTTAAGTAGGGGAACCTATGGCTACACCTTC. Amino acid sequence: CASSLSRGTYGYTF. The J gene is TRBJ1-2, the V gene TRBV7-8, with D perhaps matching TRBD1 (5 bases). Trimming took off 2 bases at V and 4 bases at J, with 11 bases between the two ends. The germline gives CDR1 SGHVS, CDR2 FQNEAQ. This CDR3 has 14 amino acids.

As concerns this clone: This specimen includes other DNA sequences encoding the same CDR3. The V call is TRBV18, the J call TRBJ2-7; 8 bases agree with TRBD1. The CDR3 covers 14 residues. V shed 3 bases and J 0 bases; nucleotides not matched to a gene: 1. The germline gives CDR1 KGHSH, CDR2 LQKENI. The CDR3 sequence: CASSPDRVSYEQYF. CDR3 in DNA: TGTGCCAGCTCACCGGACAGGGTCTCCTACGAGCAGTACTTC.

This clone appeared once. V and J are TRBV27 and TRBJ2-7, with TRBD1 matching over 11 bases. The CDR3 contains 15 residues. V lost 5 bases and J lost 6; bases outside the gene matches: 9. Germline loops: CDR1 MNHEY, CDR2 SMNVEV (reference sequence). As DNA, the CDR3 is TGTGCCAGCAGTCCCCTTGGGGGGACAGGGGGCGAGCAGTACTTC. Protein: CASSPLGGTGGEQYF.

The rearrangement uses TRBV10-3 and TRBJ2-7, with 12 bases that match TRBD1. CDR1 and CDR2 from the germline V gene are ENHRY and SYGVKD. With V trimmed by 7 bases and J by 5 bases, 9 bases remained unmatched. The CDR3 contains 15 residues. The CDR3 coding sequence is TGTGCCATCACCACCGGGACAGGGGGCCCCAACGAGCAGTACTTC. This codes for CAITTGTGGPNEQYF.

The V and J genes are TRBV30 and TRBJ2-3; 8 bases match TRBD2. Germline lookup yields CDR1 GTSNPN and CDR2 SVGIG (reference sequence). This CDR3 comprises 15 residues. V lost 0 bases and J lost 3; bases outside the gene matches: 5. This chain's CDR3 is CAWSVPGLETDTQYF. Written as DNA, the CDR3 is TGTGCCTGGAGTGTACCGGGACTAGAAACAGATACGCAGTATTTT.

V is TRBV5-6 and J is TRBJ2-7; D gene ambiguous. CDR1 SGHDT and CDR2 YYEEEE come from the germline V gene. V lost 0 bases, J lost 1 base, and 11 bases lay in between. This CDR3 has 15 amino acids. The CDR3 sequence: CASSLAYGASYEQYF. Written as DNA, the CDR3 is TGTGCCAGCAGCTTGGCCTATGGCGCGTCCTACGAGCAGTACTTC.

With respect to this clone: Other DNA sequences within the sample encode an identical CDR3. V usage is TRBV7-8 and J usage is TRBJ2-1; no reliable D call. The CDR3 extends over 13 amino acids. V was pared by 1 base and J by 5 bases, with 6 bases between. In germline, CDR1 is SGHVS, CDR2 FQNEAQ. Here the CDR3 reads CASSLVGNNEQFF. The CDR3 bases are TGTGCCAGCAGCTTAGTCGGTAACAATGAGCAGTTCTTC.

This chain's CDR3 is CASSYVVASAVEQFF. The CDR3, as DNA: TGTGCCAGCAGTTACGTCGTCGCTAGCGCAGTTGAGCAGTTCTTC. J is TRBJ2-1 and V is TRBV6-6, with D maybe TRBD2 (6 bases). Trimming stripped 2 bases from V and 9 bases from J, with 17 bases between. Per germline, CDR1 MNHNY and CDR2 SVGAGI (reference sequence). The CDR3 extends over 15 amino acids.

The chain is built from TRBV5-6 and TRBJ2-1; D ambiguous. The CDR3 sequence is 14 residues long. V lost 4 bases and J 6 bases, leaving 14 bases between the germline ends. Germline V gives CDR1 SGHDT, CDR2 YYEEEE. The CDR3 coding sequence is TGTGCCAGCAGCACGGATGGCGGTATCAATGAGCAGTTCTTC. It translates to CASSTDGGINEQFF.

The chain carries TRBV28 and TRBJ2-2, with unresolved D. This CDR3 is 12 amino acids long. V gave up 7 bases and J gave up 5 bases, with 8 bases separating them. Germline loops: CDR1 MDHEN, CDR2 SYDVKM. The CDR3 DNA sequence: TGTGCCAGCAACCCAAGGACCGGGGAGCTGTTTTTT. Translating gives CASNPRTGELFF.

This chain joins TRBV19 and TRBJ2-3, with a possible D match to TRBD2 (6 bases). This CDR3 has 16 amino acids. The germline V and J ends were trimmed by 3 bases and 4 bases, with 17 bases remaining between them. CDR1 and CDR2 from the germline V gene are LNHDA and SQIVND (reference sequence). This chain's CDR3 is CASSISAGFTADTQYF. The CDR3 coding sequence is TGTGCCAGTAGTATCTCTGCGGGATTTACAGCAGATACGCAGTATTTT.

The V gene is TRBV13, the J gene TRBJ2-1, with D perhaps TRBD1 (5 bases). The V end lost 4 bases, the J end lost 2 bases, and 12 bases lay between the germline ends. This CDR3 spans 15 amino acids. Germline V lookup: CDR1 PRHDT, CDR2 FYEKMQ (reference sequence). CDR3 in DNA: TGTGCCAGCAGCTCCCCACAGGTGCCCTACAATGAGCAGTTCTTC. Its protein is CASSSPQVPYNEQFF.

The chain joins TRBV6-1 to TRBJ2-7; D not certain. The germline CDR1 and CDR2 sequences are MNHNS and SASEGT. This CDR3 has 15 amino acids. V was shortened by 4 bases and J by 2 bases, with 15 bases between the two germline ends. CDR3 amino acids: CASSARDGLAYEQYF. The CDR3 coding sequence is TGTGCCAGCAGTGCCAGAGACGGGTTAGCCTACGAGCAGTACTTC.

This clone was seen a handful of times. The V gene is TRBV4-1, the J gene TRBJ1-5; no reliable D call. From germline, CDR1 is MGHRA and CDR2 YSYEKL. V dropped 0 bases and J dropped 3 bases, with 3 bases sitting between them. The CDR3 loop spans 13 amino acids. This CDR3 reads CASSQDFNQPQHF. The DNA for the CDR3 is TGCGCCAGCAGCCAAGATTTCAATCAGCCCCAGCATTTT.

The chain employs TRBV5-6 and TRBJ2-1, with 8 bases lining up with TRBD2. The CDR3 is 15 amino acids. The germline V gene has CDR1 SGHDT and CDR2 YYEEEE. J lost 8 bases, V lost 2 bases, and 9 bases had no gene match. DNA of the CDR3: TGTGCCAGCAGCTTAGCGGGGGAGGCGATACATGAGCAGTTCTTC. As protein: CASSLAGEAIHEQFF.

The chain uses TRBV4-2 and TRBJ2-6; no clear D gene. This CDR3 comprises 18 residues. Per germline, CDR1 LGHNA and CDR2 YNFKEQ. V was pared by 4 bases and J by 0 bases, with 16 bases between. The CDR3 is CASSPRTASSSGANVLTF. The CDR3 DNA reads as TGTGCCAGCAGCCCTCGGACCGCCAGCTCCTCTGGGGCCAACGTCCTGACTTTC.

CDR3 nucleotide sequence: TGCGCCAGCAGCTACGGACAGGGCACTGAAGCTTTCTTT. This encodes CASSYGQGTEAFF. The chain is built from TRBV5-1 and TRBJ1-1; TRBD1 matches at 8 bases. The germline V gene encodes CDR1 SGHRS and CDR2 YFSETQ. The CDR3 covers 13 residues. Trimming took 3 bases from V and 4 from J; bases not matched to a gene: 2.

The rearrangement joins TRBV7-9 to TRBJ2-7; perhaps D is TRBD1 or TRBD2 (6 bases each). The V gene lost 5 bases and the J gene lost 7 bases, with 18 bases spanning the gap. CDR1 is SEHNR and CDR2 is FQNEAQ in the germline V gene (reference sequence). The CDR3 consists of 14 residues. The CDR3 spells CASSPWGAPIEQYF. The CDR3 DNA reads as TGTGCCAGCAGCCCCTGGGGGGCCCCAATTGAGCAGTACTTC. The full variable domain, its missing parts supplied by reference TRBV7-9 and TRBJ2-7, is DTGVSQNPRHKITKRGQNVTFRCDPISEHNRLYWYRQTLGQGPEFLTYFQNEAQLEKSRLLSDRFSAERPKGSFSTLEIQRTEQGDSAMYLCASSPWGAPIEQYFGPGTRLTVT.

J is TRBJ2-1 and V is TRBV2; D is unresolved. CDR1 and CDR2 (germline): SNHLY, FYNNEI. With 7 bases removed from V and 2 bases from J, the gap between germline ends came to 21 bases. The CDR3 length is 17 residues. The CDR3 is CASTITARINTYNEQFF. The CDR3, as DNA: TGTGCCAGCACGATCACCGCAAGGATCAACACCTACAATGAGCAGTTCTTC.

This clone was recorded once. Other DNA sequences in this sample translate to the same CDR3. The V gene is TRBV29-1, the J gene TRBJ2-7; D is possibly TRBD2 (6 bases). V was cut by 4 bases and J by 0 bases, with 7 bases left in between. The CDR3 covers 12 residues. Germline V gene sequence: CDR1 SQVTM, CDR2 ANQGSEA. CDR3 in amino acids: CSVAGVSYEQYF. The CDR3 nucleotides are TGCAGCGTTGCGGGAGTCTCCTACGAGCAGTACTTC.